These T cell receptor beta chains were read from a single sample in a study of T cell responses to AZD1222 COVID-19 vaccine. Clones were sequenced by immunoSEQ multiplex PCR, and TCRdb holds only the in-frame ones, with some missing. The sample carries 150,000 to 200,000 clones, approximately 93% recorded once. This sample comprised peripheral blood, obtained on day 0 of AZD1222 vaccination. Receptors originate from an adult in good health. Both conserved end residues are part of each CDR3.

>13|TRBV29-1
CSARQGGLYGYTF
>14|TRBV6-4
CASSGQGSTDTQYF
>14|TRBV6-5
CASTPRGAGQPQHF
>14|TRBV27
CASSGTGGNQPQHF
>17|TRBV10-3
CAIKAGDTGGVGGELFF
>15|TRBV25-1
CASSESLDGNQPQHF
>13|TRBV7-9
CASSLVANTEAFF
>13|TRBV6-5
CASLDRAISEAFF
>14|TRBV6-2/TRBV6-3
CASSYSSGDQPQHF
>14|TRBV19
CASSPPWEGYGYTF
>17|TRBV9
CASSGYSGTGGFYGYTF
>16|TRBV2
CARSLAPPPMSGELFF
>14|TRBV5-5
CASSLGGPGNTIYF
>13|TRBV19
CASYEGQHYGYTF
>17|TRBV19
CASSIAPAGPTGDTQYF
>15|TRBV2
CASEGVEREDNEQFF
>13|TRBV4-1
CASGQTGNTEAFF
>13|TRBV25-1
CASSGQQNTEAFF
>15|TRBV7-9
CASSAPPGPNEKLFF
>13|TRBV27
CASSDRRDYGYTF
>12|TRBV29-1
CSVEGGVGEQYF
>18|TRBV5-1
CASSSVVPSGTLAGELFF
>15|TRBV6-2/TRBV6-3
CASSYFGGGGQPQHF
>16|TRBV19
CASSTGMVAGNNEQFF
>15|TRBV2
CASRIQDTVGEKLFF
>16|TRBV4-2
CASSQALMSTGNTIYF
>14|TRBV5-5
CASSLSPENSPLHF
>13|TRBV6-4
CASTGLYTDTQYF
>14|TRBV10-3
CAIRSHDLTGELFF
>16|TRBV3-1/TRBV3-2
CASSLGRLGMAYEQYF
>13|TRBV7-9
CASSTANTDTQYF